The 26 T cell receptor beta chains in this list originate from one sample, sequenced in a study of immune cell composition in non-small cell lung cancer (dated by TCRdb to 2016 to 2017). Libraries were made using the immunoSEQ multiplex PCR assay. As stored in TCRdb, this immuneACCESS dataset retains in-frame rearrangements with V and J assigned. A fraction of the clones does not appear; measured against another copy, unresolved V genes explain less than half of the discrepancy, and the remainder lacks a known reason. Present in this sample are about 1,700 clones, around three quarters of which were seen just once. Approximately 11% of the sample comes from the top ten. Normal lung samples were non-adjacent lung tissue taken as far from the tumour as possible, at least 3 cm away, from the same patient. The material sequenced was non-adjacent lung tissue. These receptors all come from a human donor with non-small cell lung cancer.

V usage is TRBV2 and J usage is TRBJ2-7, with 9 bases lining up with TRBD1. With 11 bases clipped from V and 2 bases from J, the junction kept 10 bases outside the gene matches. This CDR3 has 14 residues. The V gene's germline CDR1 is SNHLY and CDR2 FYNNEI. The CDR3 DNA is TGTGCCTCCACGAGGACAGGGGCGGCCTACGAGCAGTACTTC. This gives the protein CASTRTGAAYEQYF.

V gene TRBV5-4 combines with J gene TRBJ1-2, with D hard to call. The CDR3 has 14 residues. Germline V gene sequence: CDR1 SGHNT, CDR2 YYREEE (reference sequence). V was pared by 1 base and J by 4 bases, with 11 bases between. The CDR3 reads CASSLSRESYGYTF. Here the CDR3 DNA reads TGTGCCAGCAGCTTGAGTAGGGAGAGCTATGGCTACACCTTC.

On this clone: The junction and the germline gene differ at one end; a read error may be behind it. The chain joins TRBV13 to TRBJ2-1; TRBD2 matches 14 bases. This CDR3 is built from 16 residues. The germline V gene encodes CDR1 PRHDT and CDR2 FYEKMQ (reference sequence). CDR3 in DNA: TGTGCCAGCAGCATAGGGACTAGCGGGAGTTTCAATGAGCAGTTCTTC. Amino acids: CASSIGTSGSFNEQFF. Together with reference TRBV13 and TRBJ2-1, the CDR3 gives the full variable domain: AAGVIQSPRHLIKEKRETATLKCYPIPRHDTVYWYQQGPGQDPQFLISFYEKMQSDKGSIPDRFSAQQFSDYHSELNMSSLELGDSALYFCASSIGTSGSFNEQFFGPGTRLTVL.

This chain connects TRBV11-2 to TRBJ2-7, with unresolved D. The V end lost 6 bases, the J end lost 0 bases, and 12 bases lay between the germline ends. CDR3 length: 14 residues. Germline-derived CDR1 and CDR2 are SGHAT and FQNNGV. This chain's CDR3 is CASSPERSSYEQYF. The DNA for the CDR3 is TGTGCCAGCAGTCCTGAAAGGAGCTCCTACGAGCAGTACTTC.

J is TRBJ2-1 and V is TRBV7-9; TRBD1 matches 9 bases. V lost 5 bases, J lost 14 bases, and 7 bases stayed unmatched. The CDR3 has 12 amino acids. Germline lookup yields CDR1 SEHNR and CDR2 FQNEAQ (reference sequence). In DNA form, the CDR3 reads TGTGCCAGCAGCCCGGGGACAGGGAGAAAGTTCTTC. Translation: CASSPGTGRKFF.

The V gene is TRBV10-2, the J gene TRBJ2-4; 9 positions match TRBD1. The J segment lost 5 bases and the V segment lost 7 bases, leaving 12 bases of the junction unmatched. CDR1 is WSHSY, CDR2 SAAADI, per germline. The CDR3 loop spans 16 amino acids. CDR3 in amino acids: CASTEGNRGLENIQYF. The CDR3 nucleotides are TGCGCCAGCACCGAGGGGAACAGGGGGCTTGAAAACATTCAGTACTTC.

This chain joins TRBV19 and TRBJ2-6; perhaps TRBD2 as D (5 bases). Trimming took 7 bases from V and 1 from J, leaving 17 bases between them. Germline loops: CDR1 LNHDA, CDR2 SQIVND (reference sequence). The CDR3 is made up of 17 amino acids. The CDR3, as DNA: TGTGCCAGTAATGGCAGAGGGATAACTTCTGGGGCCAACGTCCTGACTTTC. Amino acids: CASNGRGITSGANVLTF.

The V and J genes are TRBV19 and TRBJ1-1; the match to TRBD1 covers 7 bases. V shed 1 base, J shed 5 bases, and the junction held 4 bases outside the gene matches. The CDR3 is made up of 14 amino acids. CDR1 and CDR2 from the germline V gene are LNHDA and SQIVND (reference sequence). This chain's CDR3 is CASSIAAGGTEAFF. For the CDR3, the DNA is TGTGCCAGTAGTATAGCTGCAGGGGGGACTGAAGCTTTCTTT.

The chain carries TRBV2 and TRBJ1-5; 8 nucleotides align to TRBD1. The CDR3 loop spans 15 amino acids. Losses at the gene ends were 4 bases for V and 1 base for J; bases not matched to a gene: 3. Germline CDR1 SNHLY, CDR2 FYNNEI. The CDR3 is CASSGQGRSNQPQHF. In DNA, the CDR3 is TGTGCCAGCAGTGGACAGGGGAGGAGCAATCAGCCCCAGCATTTT.

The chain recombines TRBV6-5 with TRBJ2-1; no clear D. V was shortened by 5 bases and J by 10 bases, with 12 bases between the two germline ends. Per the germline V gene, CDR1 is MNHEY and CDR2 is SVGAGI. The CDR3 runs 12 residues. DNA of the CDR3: TGTGCCAGCAGTCAATACTTTAGCGAGCAGTTCTTC. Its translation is CASSQYFSEQFF.

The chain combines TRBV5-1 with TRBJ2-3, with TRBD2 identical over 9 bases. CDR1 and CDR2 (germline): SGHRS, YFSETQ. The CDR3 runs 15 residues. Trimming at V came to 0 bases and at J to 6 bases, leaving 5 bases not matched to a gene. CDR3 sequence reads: CASSLEGTSMDTQYF. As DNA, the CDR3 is TGCGCCAGCAGCTTGGAAGGGACTAGCATGGATACGCAGTATTTT.

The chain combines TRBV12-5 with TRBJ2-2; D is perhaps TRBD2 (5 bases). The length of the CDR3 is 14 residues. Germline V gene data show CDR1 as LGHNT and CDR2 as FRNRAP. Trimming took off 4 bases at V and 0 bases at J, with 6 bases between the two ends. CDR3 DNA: TGTGCTAGTGGTTCCGGGGCGAACACCGGGGAGCTGTTTTTT. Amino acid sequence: CASGSGANTGELFF.

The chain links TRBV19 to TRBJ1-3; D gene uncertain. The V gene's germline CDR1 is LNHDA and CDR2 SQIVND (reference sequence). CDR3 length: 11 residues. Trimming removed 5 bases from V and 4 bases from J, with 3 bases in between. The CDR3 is CASSQGNTIYF. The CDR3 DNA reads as TGTGCCAGTAGTCAAGGAAACACCATATATTTT.

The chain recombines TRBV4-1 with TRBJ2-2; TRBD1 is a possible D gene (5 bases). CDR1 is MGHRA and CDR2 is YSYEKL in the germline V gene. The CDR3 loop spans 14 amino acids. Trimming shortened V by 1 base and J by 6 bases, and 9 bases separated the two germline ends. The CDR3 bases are TGCGCCAGCAGCCAAGCCCTGACAGCCGGGGAGCTGTTTTTT. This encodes CASSQALTAGELFF.

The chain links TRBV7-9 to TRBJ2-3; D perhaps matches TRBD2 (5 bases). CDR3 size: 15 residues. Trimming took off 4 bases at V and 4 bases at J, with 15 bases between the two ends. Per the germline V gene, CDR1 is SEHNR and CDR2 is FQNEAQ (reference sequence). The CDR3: CASSSAPSTSDTQYF. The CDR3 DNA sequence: TGTGCCAGCAGCTCGGCCCCTAGCACCTCAGATACGCAGTATTTT.

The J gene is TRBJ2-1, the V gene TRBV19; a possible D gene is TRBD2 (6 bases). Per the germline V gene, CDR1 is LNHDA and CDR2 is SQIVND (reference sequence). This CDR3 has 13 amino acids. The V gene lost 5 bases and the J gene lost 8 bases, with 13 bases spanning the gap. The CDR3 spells CASSGRGGDEQFF. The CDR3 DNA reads TGTGCCAGTAGTGGGCGGGGAGGCGATGAGCAGTTCTTC. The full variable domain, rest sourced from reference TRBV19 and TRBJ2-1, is DGGITQSPKYLFRKEGQNVTLSCEQNLNHDAMYWYRQDPGQGLRLIYYSQIVNDFQKGDIAEGYSVSREKKESFPLTVTSAQKNPTAFYLCASSGRGGDEQFFGPGTRLTVL.

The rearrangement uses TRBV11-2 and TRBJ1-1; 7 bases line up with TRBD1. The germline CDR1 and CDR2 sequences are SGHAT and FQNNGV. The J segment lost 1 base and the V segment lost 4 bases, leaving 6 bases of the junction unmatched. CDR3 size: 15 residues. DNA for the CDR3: TGTGCCAGCAGCTCCTCCGACAGGGCGAACACTGAAGCTTTCTTT. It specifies CASSSSDRANTEAFF. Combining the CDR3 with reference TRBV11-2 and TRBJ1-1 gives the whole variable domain EAGVAQSPRYKIIEKRQSVAFWCNPISGHATLYWYQQILGQGPKLLIQFQNNGVVDDSQLPKDRFSAERLKGVDSTLKIQPAKLEDSAVYLCASSSSDRANTEAFFGQGTRLTVV.

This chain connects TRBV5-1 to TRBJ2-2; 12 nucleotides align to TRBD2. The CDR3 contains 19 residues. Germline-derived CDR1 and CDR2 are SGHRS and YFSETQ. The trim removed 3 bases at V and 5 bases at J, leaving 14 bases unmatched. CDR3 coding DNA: TGCGCCAGCAGCTCCCATTCGACTAGCGGGAGAACCGGGACCGGGGAGCTGTTTTTT. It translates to CASSSHSTSGRTGTGELFF.

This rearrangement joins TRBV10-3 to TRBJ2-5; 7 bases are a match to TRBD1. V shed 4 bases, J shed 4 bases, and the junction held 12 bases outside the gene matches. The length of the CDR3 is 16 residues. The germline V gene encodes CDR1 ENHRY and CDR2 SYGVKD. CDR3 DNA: TGTGCCATCAGTGGTCAAAATACAGGGGCCTTAGAGACCCAGTACTTC. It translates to CAISGQNTGALETQYF.

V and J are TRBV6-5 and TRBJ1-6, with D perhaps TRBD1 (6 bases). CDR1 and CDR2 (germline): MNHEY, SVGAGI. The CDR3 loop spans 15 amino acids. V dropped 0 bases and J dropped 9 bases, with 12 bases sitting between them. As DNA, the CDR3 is TGTGCCAGCAGTTACTCGACAGGAGACAGTTCACCCCTCCACTTT. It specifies CASSYSTGDSSPLHF.

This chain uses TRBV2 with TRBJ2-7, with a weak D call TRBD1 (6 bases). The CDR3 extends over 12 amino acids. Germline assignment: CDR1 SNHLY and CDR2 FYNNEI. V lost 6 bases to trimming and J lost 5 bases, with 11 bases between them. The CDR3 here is CASRYRDHEQYF. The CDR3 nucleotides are TGTGCCAGCAGATACAGGGACCACGAGCAGTACTTC. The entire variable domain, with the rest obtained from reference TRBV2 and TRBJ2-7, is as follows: EPEVTQTPSHQVTQMGQEVILRCVPISNHLYFYWYRQILGQKVEFLVSFYNNEISEKSEIFDDQFSVERPDGSNFTLKIRSTKLEDSAMYFCASRYRDHEQYFGPGTRLTVT.

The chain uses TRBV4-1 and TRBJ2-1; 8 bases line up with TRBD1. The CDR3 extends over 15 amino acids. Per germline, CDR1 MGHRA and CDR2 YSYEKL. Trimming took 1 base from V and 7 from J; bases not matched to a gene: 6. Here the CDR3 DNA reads TGCGCCAGCAGCCAAGGGCAGGGGGCATGGAATGAGCAGTTCTTC. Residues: CASSQGQGAWNEQFF.

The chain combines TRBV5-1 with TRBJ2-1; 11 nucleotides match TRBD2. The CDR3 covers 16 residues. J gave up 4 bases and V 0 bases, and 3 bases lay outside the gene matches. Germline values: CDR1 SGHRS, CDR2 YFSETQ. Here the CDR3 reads CASSLEASGGYNEQFF. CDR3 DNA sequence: TGCGCCAGCAGCTTGGAAGCTAGCGGGGGGTACAATGAGCAGTTCTTC.

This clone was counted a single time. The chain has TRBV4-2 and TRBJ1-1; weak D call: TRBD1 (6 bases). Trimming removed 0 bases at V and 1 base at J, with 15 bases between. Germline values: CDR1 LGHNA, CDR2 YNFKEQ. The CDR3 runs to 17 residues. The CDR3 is CASSQDWGGGGNTEAFF. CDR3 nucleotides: TGTGCCAGCAGCCAAGATTGGGGGGGCGGAGGGAACACTGAAGCTTTCTTT.

The CDR3 here is CASSSGLTTGELFF. CDR3 nucleotide sequence: TGTGCCAGCAGCTCCGGACTGACCACCGGGGAGCTGTTTTTT. The chain carries TRBV7-3 and TRBJ2-2; the D gene is possibly TRBD2 (5 bases). Deletions cut 4 bases from V and 4 bases from J, with 10 bases between. Germline CDR1 reads SGHTA; CDR2 reads FQGTGA. The CDR3 runs to 14 residues. The full variable domain, rest sourced from reference TRBV7-3 and TRBJ2-2, is GAGVSQTPSNKVTEKGKYVELRCDPISGHTALYWYRQSLGQGPEFLIYFQGTGAADDSGLPNDRFFAVRPEGSVSTLKIQRTERGDSAVYLCASSSGLTTGELFFGEGSRLTVL.

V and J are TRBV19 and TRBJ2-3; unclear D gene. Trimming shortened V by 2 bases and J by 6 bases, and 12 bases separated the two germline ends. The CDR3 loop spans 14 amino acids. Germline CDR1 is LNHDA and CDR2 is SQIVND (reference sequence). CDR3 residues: CASSISVAWDTQYF. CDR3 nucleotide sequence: TGTGCCAGTAGTATATCGGTAGCCTGGGATACGCAGTATTTT.